This T cell receptor beta chain stems from a study of shared clonotypes between healthy human individuals. Study information: Two women and a few men aged 18 to 49 made up the donors.

Study-level findings and limits: Of the naive CD4 clonotypes, 4% to 5% were shared across several donors.

Remarks on this clone: What it binds is unknown.

With 5 bases clipped from V and 0 bases from J, the junction kept 4 bases outside the gene matches. CDR3 length equals 13 residues. Looked up from germline, CDR1 is GTSNPN and CDR2 is SVGIG (reference sequence). A CD45RA+ naive subset and a CD45RA-negative memory subset were split from CD4+ cells. TCRdb's table, derived via immunoSEQ multiplex PCR, lists solely in-frame clones and lacks some. The table includes 950,000 to 1,300,000 clones, 75% detected once. The gene calls are TRBV30 and TRBJ2-7; 7 nucleotides line up with TRBD2. The receptor's source is a man between 18 and 29 years old in good health. Material for sequencing was memory CD4+ T cells sorted from blood. Subset noted: CD45RA-negative fraction. The CDR3 bases are TGTGCCTGGGCTAGCGGCTTCTCCTACGAGCAGTACTTC. It codes for CAWASGFSYEQYF.